This note documents a single T cell receptor beta chain sequence. Its specific antigen is unknown. Base qualities were left out, and no much larger clone turns up one base away. The CDR3 covers 13 residues, taking in both the cysteine and the phenylalanine. Just CDR3 DNA is preserved here, 39 bases in frame from base 1. V is shortened by 8 bases, J by 1 base, and the region joining them spans 11 bases. From the germline V gene (reference sequence), CDR1 is PRHDT and CDR2 is FYEKMQ. The method behind the library was 5' RACE. The sample was run on an Illumina HiSeq 2500. The second PCR ran for about 6 to 11 cycles and used a J-beta primer mix along with a sample-barcoded 5' primer. Each TCR beta cDNA molecule received a unique molecular identifier from a template-switch 5' adaptor carrying 12 random nucleotides. Each sample yielded at least 2.5 million CDR3-containing paired-end reads. First-strand cDNA was synthesized from all RNA with the Mint cDNA synthesis kit, primed by a TRBC-specific oligonucleotide. All cDNA was treated with uracil-DNA glycosylase and then went through a first 18-cycle PCR with the universal primers M1SS and BC2_uni_R. The published analysis was carried out like this. For normalization, 1 million high-quality reads were randomly selected from each sample, with every read carrying a distinct molecular identifier. Instead of being binned into consensus sequences, reads that shared molecular identifiers were thrown out. MiTCR, with a Q25 quality threshold and the strictest error-elimination algorithm, was used for CDR3 identification, clonotype clustering and error correction. A nonparametric unseen species model using Euler transformation provided a lower-bound estimate of total TCR beta diversity. In-frame beta chains were kept once TCRdb had trimmed the public reads at Q25 with fastp and called clones with MiXCR. Rows matching on CDR3 protein sequence are summarized as one entry with the most common DNA and genes. TCRdb's processing, not the authors' own work, is the source of the V and J calls. This sample comprises over 600,000 distinct CDR3 sequences, 40% to 45% of them detected only once. The biggest ten clones account for 30% of the sample.

Donors were a few dozen systemically healthy Caucasian individuals from Russia aged roughly 6 to 90 years. Around 10 milliliters of peripheral blood were collected from each donor into EDTA-treated Vacutainer tubes. Ficoll-Paque density-gradient centrifugation was used to isolate PBMCs, with at least 7 million obtained per sample. Total RNA, at least 6 micrograms per sample, was extracted from PBMCs with Trizol reagent. The percentages of naive CD45RAhigh/CD27high T cells were determined by flow cytometry on a PBMC aliquot from every donor. This specimen comes from a study of blood T cells in healthy people across ages (dated by TCRdb to between 2014 and 2016). For the study in its entirety: Template switching captured roughly one uniquely barcoded TCR beta cDNA molecule per two T cells in model experiments. The study measured age-related changes in TCR beta repertoire diversity using deep sequencing normalized with unique cDNA molecular identifiers. Four age groups were formed from the donors: young (average approximately 15 years), middle-aged (approximately 39), aged (around 68) and long-lived (roughly 88). To avoid experimental bias, donors of different ages were spread randomly across the sequencing lanes. The study analyzed two additional independent replicas of 1 million unique cDNA reads from the same blood draw for two donors, one aged 18 to 29 and one aged 80 or older. Study-wide conclusions, independent of this receptor: Compared with the aged group, more naive CD4+ T cells, fewer expanded clones and increased TCR diversity were shown by the long-lived group, suggesting age selection. Total diversity estimates from one million sequenced T cells were considered lower bounds and underestimates. There was a strong correlation between observed TCR beta diversity and the percentage of naive T cells measured by flow cytometry. Since profiling was done on bulk unsorted PBMCs, naive and antigen-experienced compartments could not be conclusively compared. As age increased, observed TCR beta diversity per million T cells dropped in a roughly linear way, and a significant reduction was already evident by age around 41. The CMV infection status of donors was not known, potentially confounding age-related changes in expanded clonotypes.

The material sequenced was blood. This clonotype was obtained from a man aged 80 or over in good health. The chain uses TRBV13 and TRBJ1-1, and the D gene may be TRBD1, 6 bases matching. The nucleotide sequence is given as TGTGCCAGCGAAACGGACAGGAACACTGAAGCTTTCTTT. This translates into CASETDRNTEAFF.